The rows below give T cell receptor beta chains drawn from one sample of a study of identical twins. TCRdb reanalysed the 5' RACE reads using MiXCR and keeps one entry per CDR3 protein. Altogether roughly 710,000 distinct CDR3 sequences are present, approximately 6.1% being singletons, with the ten largest covering around 2%. What was sequenced was naive T cells sorted from blood. The source is a man aged 18 to 29 in good health. CDR3s include the opening cysteine and the closing phenylalanine or tryptophan. D genes are given only for firm matches. Clone size is shown for a subset of rows, as once, few, many or a class of expanded clone.

v_call	d_call	clone_size	j_call	cdr3_aa	cdr3_nt
TRBV5-4	TRBD1	-	TRBJ2-2	CASSLEGGAYTGELFF	TGTGCCAGCAGCTTGGAAGGGGGCGCCTACACCGGGGAGCTGTTTTTT
TRBV5-6	-	few	TRBJ2-1	CASSGLMNEQFF	TGTGCCAGCTCCGGGCTGATGAATGAGCAGTTCTTC
TRBV14	-	few	TRBJ2-7	CASSQEQDLREQYF	TGTGCCAGCAGCCAAGAACAGGACCTTCGAGAGCAGTACTTC
TRBV6-2/TRBV6-3	TRBD2	few	TRBJ2-1	CASSYSFSTSGRRSSYNEQFF	TGTGCCAGCAGTTACTCGTTCTCAACTAGCGGGAGGAGGAGCTCCTACAATGAGCAGTTCTTC
TRBV3-1	-	few	TRBJ2-1	CASSPDTVNEQFF	TGTGCCAGCAGCCCAGATACTGTCAATGAGCAGTTCTTC
TRBV12-3/TRBV12-4	-	many	TRBJ1-1	CASRLRAVEAFF	TGTGCCAGCAGGCTCCGGGCCGTTGAAGCTTTCTTT
TRBV6-1	TRBD2	few	TRBJ2-7	CASSVGGLARYEQYF	TGTGCCAGCAGCGTAGGGGGACTAGCGAGGTACGAGCAGTACTTC
TRBV12-3/TRBV12-4	TRBD1	many	TRBJ1-4	CASSFSRGDKLFF	TGTGCCAGCAGTTTCTCCAGGGGGGATAAACTGTTTTTT
TRBV7-2	TRBD2	many	TRBJ2-2	CASSHDAGRSGELFF	TGTGCCAGCAGCCACGACGCCGGGAGGTCCGGGGAGCTGTTTTTT
TRBV25-1	TRBD1	many	TRBJ1-5	CASSASPGGSNQPQHF	TGTGCCAGCAGTGCCTCGCCAGGGGGGAGCAATCAGCCCCAGCATTTT
TRBV5-1	TRBD1	-	TRBJ1-6	CASSSTGTGIFGSPLHF	TGCGCCAGCAGCTCAACCGGGACAGGGATCTTCGGTTCACCCCTCCACTTT
TRBV11-2	-	few	TRBJ2-4	CASSLEDGMGAKNIQYF	TGTGCCAGCAGCTTAGAGGACGGGATGGGGGCCAAAAACATTCAGTACTTC
TRBV4-3	-	few	TRBJ2-1	CASSQEQVGYNEQFF	TGCGCCAGCAGCCAAGAGCAGGTGGGCTACAATGAGCAGTTCTTC